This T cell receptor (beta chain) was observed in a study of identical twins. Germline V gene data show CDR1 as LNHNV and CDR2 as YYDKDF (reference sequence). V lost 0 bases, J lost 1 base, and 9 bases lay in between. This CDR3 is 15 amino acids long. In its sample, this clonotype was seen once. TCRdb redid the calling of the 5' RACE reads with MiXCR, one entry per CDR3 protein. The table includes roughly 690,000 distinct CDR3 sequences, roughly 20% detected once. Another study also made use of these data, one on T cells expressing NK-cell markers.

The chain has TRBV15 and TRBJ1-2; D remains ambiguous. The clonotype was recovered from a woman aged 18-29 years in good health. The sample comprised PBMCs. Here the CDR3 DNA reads TGTGCCACCAGCAGAGATCTAGGCGGTAACTATGGCTACACCTTC. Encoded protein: CATSRDLGGNYGYTF.